The 15 T cell receptor beta chains below come from one sample, sequenced in a study of T cells in Graves' hyperthyroidism and ophthalmopathy. RNA transcripts provided the source from which TCR beta CDR3 regions were amplified. The TCR CDR3 was amplified in a first-round RT-PCR using the HTBI primer set. TCRdb analysed the multiplex PCR reads with MiXCR anew, one entry per CDR3 protein. The table has 300,000 to 450,000 distinct CDR3 sequences, about a sixth seen once. The specimen sequenced was blood. The receptors shown here come from a woman aged 40 to 50 with Graves' ophthalmopathy.

This clonotype was counted ten times or more. A much larger clonotype is one base distant, so this may be a read error. This chain uses TRBV28 with TRBJ2-2; D could derive from TRBD1 or TRBD2 (5 bases each). The CDR3 sequence is 15 residues long. Germline values: CDR1 MDHEN, CDR2 SYDVKM. The CDR3 sequence is CASSPGRDNTGEPFF. The CDR3 coding sequence is TGTGCCAGCAGCCCGGGACGGGATAACACCGGGGAGCCGTTTTTT.

V gene TRBV6-1 combines with J gene TRBJ2-7; TRBD1 aligns across 8 bases. The CDR3 extends over 15 amino acids. Germline V CDR1 and CDR2: MNHNS, SASEGT. V shed 5 bases and J 0 bases; nucleotides not matched to a gene: 6. CDR3 DNA: TGTGCCAGCAGTCCGACAGGGGCGAGCTCCTACGAGCAGTACTTC. Its translation: CASSPTGASSYEQYF.

The chain employs TRBV12-3 or TRBV12-4 and TRBJ1-2; D not certain. V lost 6 bases to trimming and J lost 8 bases, with 13 bases between them. The CDR3 is 12 amino acids. CDR3 nucleotides: TGTGCCAGCAGCCACCCGCGGGGAGGCTACACCTTC. This codes for CASSHPRGGYTF.

This clonotype was seen a few times. The chain carries TRBV6-2 or TRBV6-3 and TRBJ2-7; TRBD1 agrees at 9 bases. J gave up 6 bases and V 0 bases, and 6 bases lay outside the gene matches. Germline lookup yields CDR1 MNHEY and CDR2 SVGEGT. The CDR3 covers 15 residues. CDR3 in amino acids: CASSYSGTGSSEQYF. Here the CDR3 DNA reads TGTGCCAGCAGTTACTCCGGGACAGGGAGTTCCGAGCAGTACTTC.

This clonotype occurred many times. The chain recombines TRBV20-1 with TRBJ2-5; D is possibly TRBD1 (5 bases). This CDR3 spans 15 amino acids. V was clipped by 6 bases and J by 4 bases, with 21 bases between them. CDR1 and CDR2 (germline): DFQATT, SNEGSKA (reference sequence). CDR3 coding DNA: TGCAGTGCGGTGGGTAGTCAGGGATCGTTAGAGACCCAGTACTTC. The encoded protein is CSAVGSQGSLETQYF.

This clonotype has at least ten counts. The chain recombines TRBV28 with TRBJ1-3; D is perhaps TRBD1 (6 bases). Germline CDR1 is MDHEN and CDR2 is SYDVKM. The V gene lost 8 bases and the J gene lost 4 bases, with 12 bases spanning the gap. This CDR3 contains 13 residues. The CDR3, as DNA: TGTGCCAGCTCCAGGGGCGTCGGAAACACCATATATTTT. Its protein product is CASSRGVGNTIYF.

At least ten counts were recorded for this clonotype. The gene calls are TRBV12-5 and TRBJ1-2; 7 bases map to TRBD1. Trimming removed 0 bases from V and 8 bases from J; junction bases left unmatched: 6. From germline, CDR1 is LGHNT and CDR2 FRNRAP. The CDR3 covers 14 residues. The CDR3 loop reads CASGLVTGVEGYTF. The CDR3 DNA follows: TGTGCTAGTGGTTTGGTTACAGGGGTGGAAGGCTACACCTTC.

This clonotype was seen a handful of times. The chain recombines TRBV11-1 with TRBJ2-7; D unclear. V lost 3 bases and J lost 1, with 10 bases in between. Germline CDR1 reads SGHAT; CDR2 reads FQDESV (reference sequence). The CDR3 extends over 14 amino acids. The CDR3 region is CASSFQVRSYEQYF. CDR3 in DNA: TGTGCCAGCAGCTTTCAGGTCAGGTCCTACGAGCAGTACTTC. The variable domain in full, completed from reference TRBV11-1 and TRBJ2-7, reads EAEVAQSPRYKITEKSQAVAFWCDPISGHATLYWYRQILGQGPELLVQFQDESVVDDSQLPKDRFSAERLKGVDSTLKIQPAELGDSAMYLCASSFQVRSYEQYFGPGTRLTVT.

Many counts were recorded for this clonotype. The chain employs TRBV20-1 and TRBJ1-2, with D possibly matching TRBD1 (5 bases). Germline lookup yields CDR1 DFQATT and CDR2 SNEGSKA (reference sequence). The V gene lost 4 bases and the J gene lost 5 bases, with 29 bases spanning the gap. The CDR3 extends over 18 amino acids. CDR3 sequence: CSANLGRDGGYLGYGYTF. The CDR3 nucleotides are TGCAGTGCTAATCTAGGGCGGGACGGAGGTTATTTGGGTTATGGCTACACCTTC.

CDR3 bases: TGTGCCAGCAGTTTAGGGCAGGTTTACTACGAGCAGTACTTC. It encodes CASSLGQVYYEQYF. The chain joins TRBV12-3 or TRBV12-4 to TRBJ2-7; D is unclear. V lost 1 base and J 3 bases, leaving 10 bases between the germline ends. This CDR3 spans 14 amino acids.

In this sample, this clonotype turned up many times. This chain uses TRBV28 with TRBJ2-5; TRBD1 agrees at 7 bases. Germline V gene lookup returns CDR1 MDHEN and CDR2 SYDVKM. The CDR3 runs 13 residues. V lost 5 bases to trimming and J lost 3 bases; unmatched junction nucleotides: 3. DNA of the CDR3: TGTGCCAGCAGTCACGGGACAGAAGAGACCCAGTACTTC. It is translated as CASSHGTEETQYF. The full variable domain, completed using reference TRBV28 and TRBJ2-5, is DVKVTQSSRYLVKRTGEKVFLECVQDMDHENMFWYRQDPGLGLRLIYFSYDVKMKEKGDIPEGYSVSREKKERFSLILESASTNQTSMYLCASSHGTEETQYFGPGTRLLVL.

This clonotype was detected many times. This sequence joins TRBV5-1 and TRBJ1-5; 10 bases map to TRBD1. With V trimmed by 5 bases and J by 2 bases, 10 bases remained unmatched. The CDR3 runs to 17 residues. Germline CDR1 is SGHRS and CDR2 is YFSETQ. The CDR3 DNA reads as TGCGCCAGCAGTACCCGGGACAGGGGTCGGCGCAATCAGCCCCAGCATTTT. It yields the protein CASSTRDRGRRNQPQHF.

The chain joins TRBV20-1 to TRBJ1-3, with D possibly being TRBD1 (5 bases). Per germline, CDR1 DFQATT and CDR2 SNEGSKA (reference sequence). This CDR3 contains 12 residues. V lost 3 bases to trimming and J lost 8 bases, with 11 bases between them. The CDR3 region has the DNA TGCAGTGCTAGTTTTGGGGCTGACACCATATATTTT. Its protein product is CSASFGADTIYF.

This clonotype has ten or more counts. The chain uses TRBV24-1 and TRBJ1-2; perhaps TRBD1 as D (5 bases). Trimming shortened V by 4 bases and J by 4 bases, and 12 bases separated the two germline ends. The germline V gene encodes CDR1 KGHDR and CDR2 SFDVKD. This CDR3 region has 14 residues. The CDR3 nucleotides read TGTGCCACCAGTGAGCCCGGGGGGACCTATGGCTACACCTTC. Its translation: CATSEPGGTYGYTF.

Many counts were recorded for this clonotype. The genes are TRBV2 and TRBJ2-2; no firm D call. Germline V gene data show CDR1 as SNHLY and CDR2 as FYNNEI. The CDR3 has 13 amino acids. V lost 8 bases and J lost 7, with 14 bases in between. CDR3 DNA: TGTGCCAGCGGGGTGCCCTCCGGCGGGGAGCTGTTTTTT. The encoded protein is CASGVPSGGELFF.